The 30 T cell receptor beta chains listed next were all sequenced from one sample in a study of CD8 T cells in ankylosing spondylitis. MiXCR was run by TCRdb on the 5' RACE reads, yielding one entry per CDR3 protein. Of a few hundred thousand distinct CDR3 sequences in the sample, roughly 20% were seen once. Sequences were obtained from blood, either unsorted or a sorted T cell fraction (not recorded which). Source of these receptors: a female donor with ankylosing spondylitis or in good health (not recorded which).

This clonotype has more than one count but fewer than ten. J is TRBJ2-1 and V is TRBV7-8; 9 nucleotides line up with TRBD1. Germline-derived CDR1 and CDR2 are SGHVS and FQNEAQ. The V segment lost 3 bases and the J segment 2 bases; nucleotides outside the gene matches: 2. CDR3 length: 15 residues. In DNA form, the CDR3 reads TGTGCCAGCAGCTTGGGGACAGGGACCTACAATGAGCAGTTCTTC. Protein product: CASSLGTGTYNEQFF.

This clonotype was picked up a small number of times. This sequence joins TRBV10-3 and TRBJ1-1, with 9 bases fitting TRBD1. The ends lost 7 bases at V and 6 bases at J; junction bases unmatched: 6. This CDR3 is 13 amino acids long. From germline, CDR1 is ENHRY and CDR2 SYGVKD. Written as DNA, the CDR3 is TGTGCCATCATGGGGACAGGGTTAGCTGAAGCTTTCTTT. Its protein is CAIMGTGLAEAFF.

This clonotype was observed a few times. The V call is TRBV24-1, the J call TRBJ2-1; 9 bases fit TRBD2. The J segment lost 9 bases and the V segment lost 4 bases, leaving 27 bases of the junction unmatched. The CDR3 is made up of 21 amino acids. Germline V gives CDR1 KGHDR, CDR2 SFDVKD. The chain's CDR3 is CATSEVAGAGTSGRYWGEQFF. The DNA of the CDR3 is TGTGCCACCAGTGAGGTAGCGGGAGCTGGGACCAGCGGGAGGTATTGGGGTGAGCAGTTCTTC.

In its sample, this clonotype was seen a few times. CDR3 coding DNA: TGTGCCAGCAGTGGGGATACGCAGTATTTT. It translates to CASSGDTQYF. The chain has TRBV3-1 and TRBJ2-3, with D unresolved. From germline, CDR1 is LGHDT and CDR2 YNNKEL (reference sequence). V lost 6 bases to trimming and J lost 6 bases, with 4 bases between them. This CDR3 has 10 amino acids.

This clonotype was seen at least ten times. The chain carries TRBV11-2 and TRBJ1-2, with TRBD1 matching 8 bases. This CDR3 has 17 residues. The V and J ends lost 5 bases and 3 bases, in that order; junction bases with no gene match: 14. The V gene's germline CDR1 is SGHAT and CDR2 FQNNGV. CDR3 region: CASSQNRVSQGDYGYTF. CDR3 nucleotide sequence: TGTGCCAGCAGCCAGAATAGGGTTTCACAGGGGGACTATGGCTACACCTTC.

This clonotype was recorded a few times. The rearrangement joins TRBV6-1 to TRBJ2-3; TRBD1 might be the D (5 bases). Trimming pared 6 bases from V and 0 bases from J, leaving 13 bases between. Germline CDR1 is MNHNS and CDR2 is SASEGT. The CDR3 covers 15 residues. The CDR3 region is CASRAWQGSTDTQYF. The CDR3, as DNA: TGTGCCAGCAGGGCCTGGCAGGGTAGCACAGATACGCAGTATTTT.

This clonotype was recorded a few times. The J gene is TRBJ2-5, the V gene TRBV7-2; D possibly corresponds to TRBD2 (6 bases). The CDR3 contains 16 residues. Trimming took 2 bases from V and 2 from J, leaving 15 bases between them. From germline, CDR1 is SGHTA and CDR2 FQGNSA. The CDR3 here is CASSLSGLATQETQYF. The CDR3 DNA reads as TGTGCCAGCAGCTTAAGCGGGCTAGCGACGCAAGAGACCCAGTACTTC.

The CDR3 reads CASRPGQGSYNEQFF. In DNA form, the CDR3 reads TGCGCCAGCAGGCCGGGACAGGGGTCCTACAATGAGCAGTTCTTC. The gene calls are TRBV5-1 and TRBJ2-1, with 10 bases lining up with TRBD1. The trim removed 5 bases at V and 1 base at J, leaving 3 bases unmatched. This CDR3 has 15 residues. The V gene's germline CDR1 is SGHRS and CDR2 YFSETQ. The whole variable domain, remainder taken from reference TRBV5-1 and TRBJ2-1, is KAGVTQTPRYLIKTRGQQVTLSCSPISGHRSVSWYQQTPGQGLQFLFEYFSETQRNKGNFPGRFSGRQFSNSRSEMNVSTLELGDSALYLCASRPGQGSYNEQFFGPGTRLTVL.

This clonotype was found a few times. The gene calls are TRBV24-1 and TRBJ2-1; TRBD2 agrees at 11 bases. The CDR3 length is 14 residues. With 7 bases clipped from V and 9 bases from J, the junction kept 7 bases outside the gene matches. Germline V CDR1 and CDR2: KGHDR, SFDVKD. Written as DNA, the CDR3 is TGTGCCACCAGCATACTAGCGGGAGTCTTTGAGCAGTTCTTC. This gives the protein CATSILAGVFEQFF.

J is TRBJ2-1 and V is TRBV27, with TRBD2 identical over 9 bases. Germline V gene lookup returns CDR1 MNHEY and CDR2 SMNVEV (reference sequence). Losses at the gene ends were 4 bases for V and 7 bases for J; bases not matched to a gene: 14. This CDR3 has 17 residues. The CDR3 nucleotides read TGTGCCAGCAGTTCCCGATTAGCGGGGGTGGTGAGGAATGAGCAGTTCTTC. Translating gives CASSSRLAGVVRNEQFF.

This clonotype appeared a few times. The J gene is TRBJ1-6, the V gene TRBV7-2, with TRBD1 matching over 8 bases. CDR3 length: 16 amino acids. J lost 5 bases, V lost 1 base, and 4 bases had no gene match. Germline loops: CDR1 SGHTA, CDR2 FQGNSA. The CDR3 sequence: CASSLETGANNSPLHF. DNA of the CDR3: TGTGCCAGCAGCTTAGAGACAGGGGCAAATAATTCACCCCTCCACTTT.

This clonotype has a count of ten or more. This sequence joins TRBV6-1 and TRBJ1-2; weak D call: TRBD1 (5 bases). V lost 6 bases and J lost 3, with 11 bases in between. From germline, CDR1 is MNHNS and CDR2 SASEGT. The CDR3 loop spans 13 amino acids. CDR3 nucleotides: TGTGCCAGCAGGCCAGGGCCCCACTATGGCTACACCTTC. Its translation: CASRPGPHYGYTF.

The rearrangement links TRBV29-1 to TRBJ1-1; D gene unclear. Trimming pared 4 bases from V and 5 bases from J, leaving 14 bases between. Germline V gives CDR1 SQVTM, CDR2 ANQGSEA. The CDR3 is 13 amino acids. CDR3 region: CSVVRLRRTEAFF. CDR3 nucleotide sequence: TGCAGCGTTGTCAGGTTACGGCGGACTGAAGCTTTCTTT.

This clonotype was seen only a few times. Here the CDR3 DNA reads TGCAGTGCTGAGGCAGGGGGCATAGGCTACACCTTC. It translates to CSAEAGGIGYTF. This sequence joins TRBV20-1 and TRBJ1-2; 8 nucleotides line up with TRBD1. V lost 5 bases, J lost 8 bases, and 7 bases stayed unmatched. This CDR3 is 12 amino acids long. Germline loops: CDR1 DFQATT, CDR2 SNEGSKA (reference sequence).

V is TRBV24-1 and J is TRBJ2-2; TRBD2 aligns across 11 bases. This CDR3 has 18 amino acids. The germline V gene encodes CDR1 KGHDR and CDR2 SFDVKD. With V trimmed by 6 bases and J by 3 bases, 11 bases remained unmatched. CDR3 protein: CATSPSRGTSGYTGELFF. Written as DNA, the CDR3 is TGTGCCACCAGTCCCTCCAGAGGGACTAGCGGTTACACCGGGGAGCTGTTTTTT.

The chain has TRBV6-2 or TRBV6-3 and TRBJ1-1; a weak D match, TRBD1 (6 bases). Germline values: CDR1 MNHEY, CDR2 SVGEGT. The V end was cut by 2 bases, the J end by 0 bases, with 7 bases between. The CDR3 contains 14 residues. The CDR3 DNA sequence: TGTGCCAGCAGTTACCGACAGGTGAACACTGAAGCTTTCTTT. This sequence encodes CASSYRQVNTEAFF.

In its sample, this clonotype was seen a few times. J is TRBJ2-1 and V is TRBV5-1; 9 bases agree with TRBD2. Germline CDR1 and CDR2: SGHRS and YFSETQ. V lost 6 bases to trimming and J lost 5 bases; unmatched junction nucleotides: 6. The CDR3 sequence is 14 residues long. Written as DNA, the CDR3 is TGCGCCAGCAACCCTAGCGGGGCGAACAATGAGCAGTTCTTC. Translating gives CASNPSGANNEQFF.

The J gene is TRBJ2-1, the V gene TRBV4-2; 11 positions agree with TRBD2. CDR3 length: 15 amino acids. Losses at the gene ends were 5 bases for V and 8 bases for J; bases not matched to a gene: 8. The germline CDR1 and CDR2 sequences are LGHNA and YNFKEQ. The CDR3 here is CASSTTSGRGYEQFF. The CDR3 DNA sequence: TGTGCCAGCAGCACTACTAGCGGGAGAGGCTATGAGCAGTTCTTC.

The V and J genes are TRBV12-3 or TRBV12-4 and TRBJ1-1, with D unclear. V was clipped by 3 bases and J by 8 bases, with 10 bases between them. The CDR3 length is 12 residues. CDR3 sequence: CASSFTGTEAFF. CDR3 DNA: TGTGCCAGCAGTTTTACGGGAACAGAAGCTTTCTTT.

This clonotype was observed a few times. V usage is TRBV7-2 and J usage is TRBJ2-5, with D perhaps matching TRBD2 (6 bases). The CDR3 loop spans 15 amino acids. V was trimmed by 3 bases and J by 5 bases, leaving 16 bases between them. Germline V gene lookup returns CDR1 SGHTA and CDR2 FQGNSA. The CDR3: CASSLGPLRGETQYF. CDR3 DNA: TGTGCCAGCAGCTTGGGGCCCCTACGGGGGGAGACCCAGTACTTC.

The chain employs TRBV6-5 and TRBJ1-1; the D gene is possibly TRBD1 (6 bases). The CDR3 extends over 15 amino acids. Between the trimmed V and J ends, which lost 0 bases and 4 bases, there was a span of 12 bases. Germline CDR1 MNHEY, CDR2 SVGAGI. CDR3 DNA: TGTGCCAGCAGTTACTCGAGAGGGGGAAGCACTGAAGCTTTCTTT. Encoded protein: CASSYSRGGSTEAFF.

CDR3 in amino acids: CASSPLSGAVTEAFF. CDR3 nucleotide sequence: TGTGCCAGCAGTCCACTATCGGGGGCTGTCACTGAAGCTTTCTTT. This chain links TRBV6-1 with TRBJ1-1, with a weak D call TRBD1 (6 bases). V was trimmed by 5 bases and J by 4 bases, leaving 17 bases between them. This CDR3 comprises 15 residues. Germline V gives CDR1 MNHNS, CDR2 SASEGT.

The chain carries TRBV20-1 and TRBJ2-7; 12 bases are shared with TRBD2. J lost 0 bases, V lost 5 bases, and 2 bases had no gene match. The CDR3 is made up of 14 amino acids. Germline V gene sequence: CDR1 DFQATT, CDR2 SNEGSKA (reference sequence). CDR3 in DNA: TGCAGTGCTGCGACTAGCGGGGGCTCCTACGAGCAGTACTTC. Amino acids: CSAATSGGSYEQYF.

V and J are TRBV24-1 and TRBJ2-3; D remains unclear. The length of the CDR3 is 11 residues. V dropped 5 bases and J dropped 2 bases, with 1 base sitting between them. CDR1 and CDR2 (germline): KGHDR, SFDVKD. The CDR3 DNA sequence: TGTGCCACCAGTGTCACAGATACGCAGTATTTT. Translation: CATSVTDTQYF.

This chain connects TRBV20-1 to TRBJ2-1; 12 bases match TRBD2. This CDR3 has 16 amino acids. CDR1 is DFQATT, CDR2 SNEGSKA, per germline (reference sequence). V dropped 2 bases and J dropped 4; count of bases not matched to a gene: 6. CDR3 in DNA: TGCAGTGCTAGATCTCGGACTAGCGGGGTTTACAATGAGCAGTTCTTC. Its protein product is CSARSRTSGVYNEQFF.

This chain joins TRBV30 and TRBJ2-3; 10 bases are a match to TRBD2. V lost 2 bases, J lost 4 bases, and 9 bases stayed unmatched. This CDR3 has 16 amino acids. In germline, CDR1 is GTSNPN, CDR2 SVGIG (reference sequence). The CDR3 nucleotides are TGTGCCTGGAGTCGCTCCCTAGCGGGAGCGTCAGATACGCAGTATTTT. It translates to CAWSRSLAGASDTQYF.

This chain connects TRBV20-1 to TRBJ2-1; 9 bases map to TRBD2. Germline V CDR1 and CDR2: DFQATT, SNEGSKA (reference sequence). Trimming removed 5 bases from V and 5 bases from J; junction bases left unmatched: 10. This CDR3 is 15 amino acids long. This CDR3 reads CSASYLAGTHNEQFF. DNA for the CDR3: TGCAGTGCTTCTTACCTAGCGGGAACCCACAATGAGCAGTTCTTC.

This clonotype was recorded a few times. The chain links TRBV14 to TRBJ1-1; possible D gene TRBD1, 5 bases. Germline V gene sequence: CDR1 SGHDN, CDR2 FVKESK. Trimming removed 1 base from V and 5 bases from J, with 8 bases in between. This CDR3 spans 13 amino acids. In DNA, the CDR3 is TGTGCCAGCAGCCAAGGGTGGACAACTGAAGCTTTCTTT. This gives the protein CASSQGWTTEAFF. The complete variable domain, with remaining parts taken from reference TRBV14 and TRBJ1-1, reads EAGVTQFPSHSVIEKGQTVTLRCDPISGHDNLYWYRRVMGKEIKFLLHFVKESKQDESGMPNNRFLAERTGGTYSTLKVQPAELEDSGVYFCASSQGWTTEAFFGQGTRLTVV.

This chain uses TRBV20-1 with TRBJ2-7, with 7 bases fitting TRBD2. CDR3 size: 16 residues. Germline trimming cut 0 bases from V and 4 bases from J; bases unmatched to any gene: 12. Germline V CDR1 and CDR2: DFQATT, SNEGSKA (reference sequence). In DNA form, the CDR3 reads TGCAGTGCTAGAGATGCTAGCGGTACGGGTCGTTACGAGCAGTACTTC. This encodes CSARDASGTGRYEQYF.

This clonotype was observed at least ten times. CDR3 DNA: TGCAGTGCTCCAGGGCGCTATGGCTACACCTTC. Translating it yields CSAPGRYGYTF. The V gene is TRBV20-1, the J gene TRBJ1-2, with D perhaps TRBD1 (5 bases). Germline assignment: CDR1 DFQATT and CDR2 SNEGSKA (reference sequence). CDR3 size: 11 residues. V was pared by 5 bases and J by 4 bases, with 8 bases between.